This is a list of T cell receptor beta chains from one sample in a study of vaccination and CD4 T cells after COVID-19. TCRdb itself ran the PCR reads through MiXCR, one entry per CDR3 protein. The sample carries about 20,000 distinct CDR3 sequences, roughly three fifths recorded once. Antigen specificity for these receptors is unknown. Here the sequenced sample was CD4+ T cells from blood, cultured in vitro, taken before SARS-CoV-2 vaccination. These receptors all stem from a human donor who had recovered from COVID-19. Each CDR3 is given with its conserved first and last residue. The D gene is left open where the match is weak. The size field is filled for only some rows; it gives once, few, many or a size class.

DNA	CDR3	V	J	size	D
TGCGCCAGCAGCTTGGCCCCGGACAGGAGCCTTTACGAGCAGTACTTC	CASSLAPDRSLYEQYF	TRBV5-1	TRBJ2-7	-	TRBD1
TGTGCCACCAGTGATTTGCCGACGCAGACTAGCGGGAGGGAGACCCAGTACTTC	CATSDLPTQTSGRETQYF	TRBV24-1	TRBJ2-5	few	TRBD2
TGTGCCAGCACAAGGGGTGGAGATCAGCCCCAGCATTTT	CASTRGGDQPQHF	TRBV6-1	TRBJ1-5	-	-
TGTGCCAGCAGTTACTCGTTCAGGGGGATCTACAATGAGCAGTTCTTC	CASSYSFRGIYNEQFF	TRBV6-5	TRBJ2-1	-	TRBD1
TGTGCCAGCAGTCCCACCGCGGATACGCAGTATTTT	CASSPTADTQYF	TRBV7-9	TRBJ2-3	few	-
TGTGCCAGCAGCCTGACAGGGGAATCACCCCTCCACTTT	CASSLTGESPLHF	TRBV7-2	TRBJ1-6	few	TRBD1
TGTGCCAGCAGTTATGACACAGATACGCAGTATTTT	CASSYDTDTQYF	TRBV6-2/TRBV6-3	TRBJ2-3	few	-
TGTGCCAGCAGGGGGACAGGGGGGGCAGATACGCAGTATTTT	CASRGTGGADTQYF	TRBV6-1	TRBJ2-3	-	TRBD1
TGTGCCAGCAGCTTAGATCGGGGTCTGCGGGATGACGAGCAGTACTTC	CASSLDRGLRDDEQYF	TRBV7-6	TRBJ2-7	once	-
TGTGCCAGCAGTGTCGGAGAGACCCAGTACTTC	CASSVGETQYF	TRBV2	TRBJ2-5	-	-
TGTGCCAGCAGCTTTGGGACAGGAAATCCCACAGATACGCAGTATTTT	CASSFGTGNPTDTQYF	TRBV7-9	TRBJ2-3	few	TRBD1
TGTGCCAGCAGTGGTACTGACAGGAACACCGGGGAGCTGTTTTTT	CASSGTDRNTGELFF	TRBV12-3/TRBV12-4	TRBJ2-2	-	-
TGTGCCAGCAGTGAAAGACTAGCGGGAGAGACCCAGTACTTC	CASSERLAGETQYF	TRBV6-1	TRBJ2-5	-	TRBD2
TGTGCCAGCAGTCCTCAAGGTGGAGCCTACGAGCAGTACTTC	CASSPQGGAYEQYF	TRBV28	TRBJ2-7	-	-
TGTGCCACCAGTGATTTAGGGGACCCGAAGCCAGATACGCAGTATTTT	CATSDLGDPKPDTQYF	TRBV24-1	TRBJ2-3	-	-
TGTGCCAGCAGAACAAAGGGGTCGGATAATTCACCCCTCCACTTT	CASRTKGSDNSPLHF	TRBV6-1	TRBJ1-6	-	-
TGCGCCAGCAGCCGTCCCGGGACGTTTGGCTACACCTTC	CASSRPGTFGYTF	TRBV5-1	TRBJ1-2	-	-
TGCAGTGCTAGACTTATTAGGGGAACCCTCTACGAGCAGTACTTC	CSARLIRGTLYEQYF	TRBV20-1	TRBJ2-7	once	-
TGTGCCATCAGTGAGCCCGGGACTAGCGGGATTGAGACCCAGTACTTC	CAISEPGTSGIETQYF	TRBV10-3	TRBJ2-5	-	TRBD2
TGTGCCAGCAGAGGTCAGGGGGCGGACGAGCAGTACTTC	CASRGQGADEQYF	TRBV6-1	TRBJ2-7	once	TRBD1
TGTGCCAGTAGTATGGGCAGGGAATACGAGCAGTACTTC	CASSMGREYEQYF	TRBV19	TRBJ2-7	-	-
TGTGCCAGCAGCTTAACGCCCAGAGGCGAGCAGTACTTC	CASSLTPRGEQYF	TRBV7-3	TRBJ2-7	once	-
TGCAGTGCTCCCGGACTATCTCCGCCCTACAATGAGCAGTTCTTC	CSAPGLSPPYNEQFF	TRBV20-1	TRBJ2-1	-	-
TGTGCCAGCAGCCCCCGTGAGCGGGAGTCCCATGAGCAGTTCTTC	CASSPRERESHEQFF	TRBV6-1	TRBJ2-1	-	TRBD2
TGTGCCAGCCTTACGAGGGGATCCCAGCCCCAGCATTTT	CASLTRGSQPQHF	TRBV28	TRBJ1-5	-	-
TGCGCCAGCAGTGATGGGACTAGCGGCCGAGAGCAGTTCTTC	CASSDGTSGREQFF	TRBV10-1	TRBJ2-1	few	TRBD2
TGCAGTGCTAGTGCGGGGACTAGAAGCTACGAGCAGTACTTC	CSASAGTRSYEQYF	TRBV20-1	TRBJ2-7	-	TRBD2
TGTGCCAGTAGTATAAGCAATGAGCAGTTCTTC	CASSISNEQFF	TRBV19	TRBJ2-1	-	-
TGTGCCAGCAGATCACGCCAGATACAGAACACTGAAGCTTTCTTT	CASRSRQIQNTEAFF	TRBV27	TRBJ1-1	-	-
TGTGCCAGCAGTTTAGGACTATACAATGAGCAGTTCTTC	CASSLGLYNEQFF	TRBV27	TRBJ2-1	-	-
TGTGCCAGCAGTTTATTGGGACAGGGACCTTCACCCCTCCACTTT	CASSLLGQGPSPLHF	TRBV27	TRBJ1-6	few	TRBD1
TGTGCCAGCAGTTATGGCACTGAAGCTTTCTTT	CASSYGTEAFF	TRBV28	TRBJ1-1	-	-
TGTGCCAGCAGTCTGACAGGGCCCAAAAACATTCAGTACTTC	CASSLTGPKNIQYF	TRBV6-1	TRBJ2-4	-	TRBD1
TGTGCCAGCAGCCGACTAGCGGGGAATACCGGGGAGCTGTTTTTT	CASSRLAGNTGELFF	TRBV7-7	TRBJ2-2	few	TRBD2
TGCGCCAGCAGCCAATATCAGCTAGCGGGAGGGCCAGAGACCCAGTACTTC	CASSQYQLAGGPETQYF	TRBV4-1	TRBJ2-5	-	TRBD2
TGTGCCTGGAGTGGCCGCTCCCCTAATCAGCCCCAGCATTTT	CAWSGRSPNQPQHF	TRBV30	TRBJ1-5	-	-
TGTGCCAGCAGCGGGGGGTCCGGGGCCAATTCACCCCTCCACTTT	CASSGGSGANSPLHF	TRBV7-9	TRBJ1-6	-	-
TGCAGTGCTAGACCTTTCGACAGGGGCAATAATTCACCCCTCCACTTT	CSARPFDRGNNSPLHF	TRBV20-1	TRBJ1-6	once	TRBD1
TGCGCCAGCAGCTTGGGCGTGGCAGGGGGAAAAGAGACCCAGTACTTC	CASSLGVAGGKETQYF	TRBV5-1	TRBJ2-5	-	TRBD1
TGTGCCAGCAGTTTTGCCCCCTGGGGGGGGATCAATCAGCCCCAGCATTTT	CASSFAPWGGINQPQHF	TRBV27	TRBJ1-5	-	-
TGTGCCAGCTCACCAAGCAGGGGATTAGAGACCCAGTACTTC	CASSPSRGLETQYF	TRBV18	TRBJ2-5	-	-
TGTGCCAGCAGGGGAACGGGACAGGTCACCGGGGAGCTGTTTTTT	CASRGTGQVTGELFF	TRBV2	TRBJ2-2	-	TRBD1
TGTGCCAGCAGCGGATCCGGACTAGCGGCCACAGATACGCAGTATTTT	CASSGSGLAATDTQYF	TRBV9	TRBJ2-3	-	TRBD2
TGTGCCTGGAGTCAGACAGGGGTTCAAGTGAACACTGAAGCTTTCTTT	CAWSQTGVQVNTEAFF	TRBV30	TRBJ1-1	-	TRBD1
TGCGCCAGCAGCAAGGAACCTACAGGGGCTCCCTACGAGCAGTACTTC	CASSKEPTGAPYEQYF	TRBV4-1	TRBJ2-7	-	TRBD1
TGTGCCTGGACTGCCGGGACACCCGGAACTGAAGCTTTCTTT	CAWTAGTPGTEAFF	TRBV30	TRBJ1-1	-	-
TGTGCCAGCATGTGGGGATTCAGCTCTGGGGCCAACGTCCTGACTTTC	CASMWGFSSGANVLTF	TRBV6-1	TRBJ2-6	few	-
TGTGCCAGCAGTCCCGGACAGGGGCCAGATACGCAGTATTTT	CASSPGQGPDTQYF	TRBV6-1	TRBJ2-3	few	TRBD1
TGTGCCAGCAGCTACCGGGACAGGCCGAACACTGAAGCTTTCTTT	CASSYRDRPNTEAFF	TRBV5-6	TRBJ1-1	-	TRBD1
TGCAGTGCTTCCGGGACTCCCTACGAGCAGTACTTC	CSASGTPYEQYF	TRBV20-1	TRBJ2-7	-	-
TGCAGTGTTGTAGTAGGGGGACAGGGAGATCAGCCCCAGCATTTT	CSVVVGGQGDQPQHF	TRBV20-1	TRBJ1-5	-	TRBD1
TGTGCCAGCAGTTCGACAGGTGATGTGAGGGAGACCCAGTACTTC	CASSSTGDVRETQYF	TRBV6-2/TRBV6-3	TRBJ2-5	few	-
TGTGCCACCAGCAGAAAAACAGGGGCCCAAGAGACCCAGTACTTC	CATSRKTGAQETQYF	TRBV15	TRBJ2-5	medium-sized	TRBD1
TGCAGTGCTCCTAGGACAGGGGAGAAAAACATTCAGTACTTC	CSAPRTGEKNIQYF	TRBV20-1	TRBJ2-4	-	TRBD1
TGTGCCATCGGACGGTACAATCAGCCCCAGCATTTT	CAIGRYNQPQHF	TRBV6-1	TRBJ1-5	-	-
TGCAGTGCCCGTAGGCCAGCCGAGGGAACCCCTGAGCAGTTCTTC	CSARRPAEGTPEQFF	TRBV20-1	TRBJ2-1	-	-
TGTGCCAGCAGCAAGATGAGTGATAATGGCTACACCTTC	CASSKMSDNGYTF	TRBV6-1	TRBJ1-2	-	-
TGTGCCACCAGCACGGGGGGGGGCTCTGGAAACACCATATATTTT	CATSTGGGSGNTIYF	TRBV15	TRBJ1-3	-	-
TGTGCCAGCAGCTTACTTCGGGAGGCCCAGTACTTC	CASSLLREAQYF	TRBV7-9	TRBJ2-5	once	TRBD2
TGCAGTGCTAGAGATGGTAGCACGAACACTGAAGCTTTCTTT	CSARDGSTNTEAFF	TRBV20-1	TRBJ1-1	few	-